This TCR beta chain emerged from a study of CD4 T cells in relation to SARS-CoV-2 and coronaviruses. Using immunoSEQ multiplex PCR, the repertoire was profiled, and TCRdb retains in-frame clones only, with some absent. The sample has 25,000 to 30,000 clones, over 60% seen once. The unexposed donors gave CD4+ T cells in about 2011-2019, prior to COVID-19. After roughly ten days of culture, CD4+ T cells were isolated. A remark on this clone: The antigen is undetermined.

What was sequenced was CD4+ T cells from PBMCs, cultured in vitro. This TCR came from a human donor in good health.

In DNA form, the CDR3 reads TGTGCCAGCAGCCAAGGGACAGGGAGGGGTAACTATGGCTACACCTTC. Translated, it gives CASSQGTGRGNYGYTF. The chain carries TRBV3-1 (or the pseudogene TRBV3-2) and TRBJ1-2, with TRBD1 identical over 8 bases. Trimming cost V 1 base and J 1 base; bases outside gene matches: 5. Germline loops: CDR1 LGHDT, CDR2 YNNKEL (reference sequence). CDR3 length: 16 residues.